The 10 T cell receptor beta chains listed next were all sequenced from one sample in a study of blood T cell repertoires in COVID-19. Only in-frame clones appear in the TCRdb table, and some are missing; sequencing was by immunoSEQ multiplex PCR. The sample consists of around 90,000 clones, 80% of them appearing once. Specimen: peripheral blood. The receptor set was obtained from a human donor in a cohort sampled during active COVID-19.

In this sample, this clone turned up once. The chain is built from TRBV11-2 and TRBJ2-7; maybe TRBD2 (5 bases). This CDR3 has 12 residues. The V gene lost 5 bases and the J gene lost 1 base, with 6 bases spanning the gap. Germline V gene sequence: CDR1 SGHAT, CDR2 FQNNGV. In DNA, the CDR3 is TGTGCCAGCAGCCGGGGATCCTACGAGCAGTACTTC. It translates to CASSRGSYEQYF.

The chain links TRBV6-6 to TRBJ1-5, with D possibly TRBD1 on 6 matching bases. From germline, CDR1 is MNHNY and CDR2 SVGAGI (reference sequence). This CDR3 is 14 amino acids long. Trimming stripped 5 bases from V and 7 bases from J, with 15 bases between. The CDR3: CASSRQGGGQPQHF. CDR3 DNA sequence: TGTGCCAGCAGTCGCCAAGGGGGGGGGCAGCCCCAGCATTTT.

The count of this clone is one. CDR3 DNA: TGCAGTGCTAGTAAGGGGGCAGAAGAAAAACTGTTTTTT. This translates into CSASKGAEEKLFF. The chain uses TRBV20-1 and TRBJ1-4; 7 nucleotides line up with TRBD1. This CDR3 is built from 13 residues. After removal of 3 bases from V and 8 bases from J, the junction contained 6 bases not matched to a gene. Germline-derived CDR1 and CDR2 are DFQATT and SNEGSKA (reference sequence).

The J gene is TRBJ2-7, the V gene TRBV7-8, with 9 bases that match TRBD2. Germline lookup yields CDR1 SGHVS and CDR2 FQNEAQ. This CDR3 region has 15 residues. V lost 7 bases and J lost 1; bases outside the gene matches: 8. The CDR3 sequence is CASTLGTSISYEQYF. The CDR3, as DNA: TGTGCCAGCACCTTGGGGACTAGCATTTCCTACGAGCAGTACTTC. The variable domain in full, with the rest retrieved from reference TRBV7-8 and TRBJ2-7, is GAGVSQSPRYKVAKRGQDVALRCDPISGHVSLFWYQQALGQGPEFLTYFQNEAQLDKSGLPSDRFFAERPEGSVSTLKIQRTQQEDSAVYLCASTLGTSISYEQYFGPGTRLTVT.

The chain carries TRBV5-4 and TRBJ1-1; D remains ambiguous. Trimming took off 2 bases at V and 0 bases at J, with 11 bases between the two ends. This CDR3 is 15 amino acids long. Looked up from germline, CDR1 is SGHNT and CDR2 is YYREEE (reference sequence). The CDR3 protein is CASSLVDGMNTEAFF. The CDR3 DNA is TGTGCCAGCAGCTTAGTCGACGGGATGAACACTGAAGCTTTCTTT.

This clone was seen once. J is TRBJ1-4 and V is TRBV5-4; TRBD1 matches at 7 bases. The V segment lost 4 bases and the J segment 0 bases; nucleotides outside the gene matches: 9. CDR1 is SGHNT, CDR2 YYREEE, per germline (reference sequence). The CDR3 consists of 17 residues. The CDR3 is CASSAKQGTATNEKLFF. The CDR3 DNA reads TGTGCCAGCAGCGCCAAACAGGGGACAGCAACTAATGAAAAACTGTTTTTT.

The J gene is TRBJ1-1, the V gene TRBV3-1 (or the pseudogene TRBV3-2), with TRBD1 as a possible D gene (6 bases). Trimming took 4 bases from V and 1 from J, leaving 13 bases between them. This CDR3 has 15 amino acids. Germline CDR1 LGHDT, CDR2 YNNKEL (reference sequence). CDR3 coding DNA: TGTGCCAGCAGCCCGTCCGACAGGCGGAACACTGAAGCTTTCTTT. This encodes CASSPSDRRNTEAFF.

This sequence joins TRBV19 and TRBJ1-2, with D uncertain. Trimming shortened V by 6 bases and J by 8 bases, and 16 bases separated the two germline ends. The CDR3 extends over 13 amino acids. Per germline, CDR1 LNHDA and CDR2 SQIVND (reference sequence). This CDR3 is CASSRTEAWGYTF. The CDR3 nucleotides read TGTGCCAGTAGCCGGACGGAGGCTTGGGGCTACACCTTC.

The chain uses TRBV5-6 and TRBJ2-2; a possible D gene is TRBD2 (5 bases). Trimming removed 2 bases from V and 6 bases from J, with 8 bases in between. The germline CDR1 and CDR2 sequences are SGHDT and YYEEEE. The CDR3 is made up of 13 amino acids. DNA of the CDR3: TGTGCCAGCAGCTTCGGGGATCCCGGGGAGCTGTTTTTT. It encodes CASSFGDPGELFF.

CDR3 protein: CASSYNNYEQYF. The CDR3 region has the DNA TGTGCCAGCAGTTACAACAACTACGAGCAGTACTTC. This rearrangement joins TRBV6-5 to TRBJ2-7; D call uncertain. The V and J ends lost 2 bases and 3 bases respectively, with 5 bases between them. The CDR3 runs to 12 residues. Germline values: CDR1 MNHEY, CDR2 SVGAGI.